Listed below are T cell receptor beta chains from one sample, sequenced in a study of T cell repertoires in cytomegalovirus infection. TCRdb reanalysed the reads using MiXCR and keeps one entry per CDR3 protein. Among 270,000 or so distinct CDR3 sequences listed, over 15% were seen once. The specimen was CD8+ T cells from PBMCs. Source of these receptors: a human donor in good health (CMV status not recorded). Some clones in this sample may be carry-over from other donors' samples. Each CDR3 is given with its conserved first and last residue. The D gene is left open where the match is weak. Clone size is stated in some rows and not others, as once, few, many or a class when expanded.

d_gene: -
abundance: many
j_gene: TRBJ1-1
v_gene: TRBV4-2
CDR3nt: TGTGCCAGCAGCCAATCGAGGGACACTGAAGCTTTCTTT
CDR3aa: CASSQSRDTEAFF

d_gene: -
abundance: -
j_gene: TRBJ1-1
v_gene: TRBV28
CDR3nt: TGTGCCAGCAGCCCCGGATACAACTTGAACACTGAAGCTTTCTTT
CDR3aa: CASSPGYNLNTEAFF

d_gene: TRBD2
abundance: -
j_gene: TRBJ2-5
v_gene: TRBV12-3/TRBV12-4
CDR3nt: TGTGCCAGCAGTTTAGTGGCGGGGGGGCCTCGAGAGACCCAGTACTTC
CDR3aa: CASSLVAGGPRETQYF

d_gene: -
abundance: many
j_gene: TRBJ1-1
v_gene: TRBV6-1
CDR3nt: TGTGCCAGCAGTGAAGGCGAGCGGGACCTGGATGAAGCTTTCTTT
CDR3aa: CASSEGERDLDEAFF

d_gene: -
abundance: many
j_gene: TRBJ2-1
v_gene: TRBV20-1
CDR3nt: TGCAGTGCTAGAGAAATTCGTGGACTCCGCTCCTACAATGAGCAGTTCTTC
CDR3aa: CSAREIRGLRSYNEQFF

d_gene: -
abundance: many
j_gene: TRBJ1-5
v_gene: TRBV12-3/TRBV12-4
CDR3nt: TGTGCCAGCATGAGGTTCCAGCCCCAGCATTTT
CDR3aa: CASMRFQPQHF

d_gene: TRBD1
abundance: many
j_gene: TRBJ2-7
v_gene: TRBV7-6
CDR3nt: TGTGCCAGCAGCGCCCGGACAGGGTCCTCCTACGAGCAGTACTTC
CDR3aa: CASSARTGSSYEQYF

d_gene: TRBD2
abundance: few
j_gene: TRBJ2-1
v_gene: TRBV4-1
CDR3nt: TGCGCCAGCAGCCACGGGACTAGCGACTACAATGAGCAGTTCTTC
CDR3aa: CASSHGTSDYNEQFF

d_gene: TRBD2
abundance: many
j_gene: TRBJ2-2
v_gene: TRBV12-3/TRBV12-4
CDR3nt: TGTGCCAGTTCGGGGGGGGCAGATCCGAACACCGGGGAGCTGTTTTTT
CDR3aa: CASSGGADPNTGELFF

d_gene: -
abundance: many
j_gene: TRBJ2-7
v_gene: TRBV10-3
CDR3nt: TGTGCCATCAGTGAGTCGATAGTAGGGACTCTGGACGAGCAGTACTTC
CDR3aa: CAISESIVGTLDEQYF

d_gene: -
abundance: many
j_gene: TRBJ2-7
v_gene: TRBV28
CDR3nt: TGTGCCAGCAGTTTTGCCTCCGAGCAGTACTTC
CDR3aa: CASSFASEQYF

d_gene: TRBD2
abundance: few
j_gene: TRBJ2-5
v_gene: TRBV11-2
CDR3nt: TGTGCCAGCAGCCCACCGGCGGGGGTGGAGACCCAGTACTTC
CDR3aa: CASSPPAGVETQYF

d_gene: -
abundance: many
j_gene: TRBJ1-1
v_gene: TRBV7-8
CDR3nt: TGTGCCAGCAGCTTAGCGTTCAGTGAAGCTTTCTTT
CDR3aa: CASSLAFSEAFF

d_gene: -
abundance: many
j_gene: TRBJ1-2
v_gene: TRBV29-1
CDR3nt: TGCAGCGTTGAAAGCGAGCAAGGGTATGGCTACACCTTC
CDR3aa: CSVESEQGYGYTF

d_gene: -
abundance: few
j_gene: TRBJ2-7
v_gene: TRBV28
CDR3nt: TGTGCCAGCAGTTGGGGGGACTCGGTTGTCTACGAGCAGTACTTC
CDR3aa: CASSWGDSVVYEQYF

d_gene: -
abundance: -
j_gene: TRBJ2-3
v_gene: TRBV7-6
CDR3nt: TGTGCCAGCGGGGGCCGCACGACAGATACGCAGTATTTT
CDR3aa: CASGGRTTDTQYF

d_gene: -
abundance: -
j_gene: TRBJ2-5
v_gene: TRBV9
CDR3nt: TGTGCCAGCAGCGTAGCGGGGGCACCTCCGGAGACCCAGTACTTC
CDR3aa: CASSVAGAPPETQYF

d_gene: -
abundance: -
j_gene: TRBJ2-7
v_gene: TRBV7-8
CDR3nt: TGTGCCAGCAGCTCAGGGACCTCCCATTTAGGTTACGAGCAGTACTTC
CDR3aa: CASSSGTSHLGYEQYF

d_gene: -
abundance: few
j_gene: TRBJ2-5
v_gene: TRBV5-6
CDR3nt: TGTGCCAGCAGCTTGGTAATCGTTGAGGGAGAGACCCAGTACTTC
CDR3aa: CASSLVIVEGETQYF

d_gene: TRBD1
abundance: few
j_gene: TRBJ1-1
v_gene: TRBV19
CDR3nt: TGTGCCAGTAGTCTGACAGGGGGCGGGAACACTGAAGCTTTCTTT
CDR3aa: CASSLTGGGNTEAFF

d_gene: -
abundance: few
j_gene: TRBJ2-3
v_gene: TRBV18
CDR3nt: TGTGCCAGCTCACTTGCCCGGGGACTTTCAACGAAGTATTTT
CDR3aa: CASSLARGLSTKYF

d_gene: TRBD2
abundance: many
j_gene: TRBJ2-3
v_gene: TRBV6-5
CDR3nt: TGTGCCAGCAGTTTTAGCGGGGGGGCCTGGGGCACAGATACGCAGTATTTT
CDR3aa: CASSFSGGAWGTDTQYF

d_gene: -
abundance: many
j_gene: TRBJ2-5
v_gene: TRBV12-5
CDR3nt: TGTGCTAGTGGTCCCACCGGGGGACAAGAGACCCAGTACTTC
CDR3aa: CASGPTGGQETQYF

d_gene: TRBD2
abundance: few
j_gene: TRBJ2-1
v_gene: TRBV20-1
CDR3nt: TGCAGTGCTAGACCCCTACTAGCGGACTACAATGAGCAGTTCTTC
CDR3aa: CSARPLLADYNEQFF

d_gene: -
abundance: -
j_gene: TRBJ2-7
v_gene: TRBV28
CDR3nt: TGTGCCAGCAGTTCCCCGATCCGTGCCTACGAGCAGTACTTC
CDR3aa: CASSSPIRAYEQYF

d_gene: TRBD2
abundance: few
j_gene: TRBJ2-3
v_gene: TRBV7-9
CDR3nt: TGTGCCAGCAGCTGGACCAGCGGGGGGGTTCCTAGCACAGATACGCAGTATTTT
CDR3aa: CASSWTSGGVPSTDTQYF

d_gene: -
abundance: -
j_gene: TRBJ2-4
v_gene: TRBV28
CDR3nt: TGTGCCAGCAGTTCACCATGGACAGAGGGGTGGTTGGGAAACATGCAGTACTTC
CDR3aa: CASSSPWTEGWLGNMQYF

d_gene: -
abundance: -
j_gene: TRBJ2-1
v_gene: TRBV28
CDR3nt: TGTGCCAGCACCCAGGGAAGGTCCTGGGTGAATGAGCAGTTCTTC
CDR3aa: CASTQGRSWVNEQFF

d_gene: -
abundance: few
j_gene: TRBJ2-7
v_gene: TRBV9
CDR3nt: TGTGCCAGCAGCGTAGCAGGGACCGCCGAGCAGTACTTC
CDR3aa: CASSVAGTAEQYF

d_gene: -
abundance: -
j_gene: TRBJ1-5
v_gene: TRBV28
CDR3nt: TGTGCCAGCAGCGGACCAGGTGCGGGACAGCCCCAGCATTTT
CDR3aa: CASSGPGAGQPQHF

d_gene: TRBD2
abundance: once
j_gene: TRBJ2-3
v_gene: TRBV20-1
CDR3nt: TGCAGTGCTCGGAGGAGGCTAGCGGGGGGGGGAGATACGCAGTATTTT
CDR3aa: CSARRRLAGGGDTQYF

d_gene: -
abundance: many
j_gene: TRBJ1-1
v_gene: TRBV14
CDR3nt: TGTGCCAGCAGCCAAGATTTCGGCAACTACACTGAAGCTTTCTTT
CDR3aa: CASSQDFGNYTEAFF

d_gene: -
abundance: few
j_gene: TRBJ2-3
v_gene: TRBV7-9
CDR3nt: TGTGCCAGCACAGGACGGGCGGATACGCAGTATTTT
CDR3aa: CASTGRADTQYF

d_gene: -
abundance: few
j_gene: TRBJ1-1
v_gene: TRBV6-6
CDR3nt: TGTGCCAGCACCTTACGAGGGGGCACTGAAGCTTTCTTT
CDR3aa: CASTLRGGTEAFF

d_gene: -
abundance: many
j_gene: TRBJ1-2
v_gene: TRBV12-3/TRBV12-4
CDR3nt: TGTGCCAGCAGTTTTGGGCTAAGGCAGGTGTATGGCTACACCTTC
CDR3aa: CASSFGLRQVYGYTF

d_gene: TRBD1
abundance: few
j_gene: TRBJ2-1
v_gene: TRBV29-1
CDR3nt: TGCAGCGTTGGGGACAGGATAGGAGCCGAGCAGTTCTTC
CDR3aa: CSVGDRIGAEQFF

d_gene: TRBD2
abundance: few
j_gene: TRBJ2-3
v_gene: TRBV29-1
CDR3nt: TGCAGCGTTGAAGTGGCTAGCGGGGGGAACACTCAGAGCACAGATACGCAGTATTTT
CDR3aa: CSVEVASGGNTQSTDTQYF

d_gene: -
abundance: few
j_gene: TRBJ1-1
v_gene: TRBV6-2/TRBV6-3
CDR3nt: TGTGCCAGCGGCTCAAGAGGTACGGGGACTGAAGCTTTCTTT
CDR3aa: CASGSRGTGTEAFF

d_gene: -
abundance: once
j_gene: TRBJ1-2
v_gene: TRBV20-1
CDR3nt: TGCAGTGCCCCGGACCCTACTAACTATGGCTACACCTTC
CDR3aa: CSAPDPTNYGYTF

d_gene: -
abundance: many
j_gene: TRBJ1-5
v_gene: TRBV6-2/TRBV6-3
CDR3nt: TGTGCCAGCAGTTACTCGGAGAATCAGCCCCAGCATTTT
CDR3aa: CASSYSENQPQHF

d_gene: TRBD2
abundance: -
j_gene: TRBJ2-1
v_gene: TRBV12-3/TRBV12-4
CDR3nt: TGTGCCAGCAGTCGGACTAGCCCCGATGAGCAGTTCTTC
CDR3aa: CASSRTSPDEQFF

d_gene: TRBD1
abundance: -
j_gene: TRBJ2-7
v_gene: TRBV19
CDR3nt: TGTGCCACAAGGCGGAAGACAGGGGAGTACGAGCAGTACTTC
CDR3aa: CATRRKTGEYEQYF

d_gene: TRBD1
abundance: few
j_gene: TRBJ2-7
v_gene: TRBV12-5
CDR3nt: TGTGCTAGTGCGGGACAGGGGAATGAGCAGTACTTC
CDR3aa: CASAGQGNEQYF

d_gene: TRBD1
abundance: -
j_gene: TRBJ1-1
v_gene: TRBV28
CDR3nt: TGTGCCAGCAGTTCGCGACAGGGGGCGGCCACTGAAGCTTTCTTT
CDR3aa: CASSSRQGAATEAFF

d_gene: -
abundance: few
j_gene: TRBJ2-7
v_gene: TRBV29-1
CDR3nt: TGCAGCGTTGAAGACAGGGCAGCCCGGTACTTC
CDR3aa: CSVEDRAARYF

d_gene: -
abundance: -
j_gene: TRBJ1-5
v_gene: TRBV6-2/TRBV6-3
CDR3nt: TGTGCCAGCAGTTCCCCCAGTCAGGGGAATCAGCCCCAGCATTTT
CDR3aa: CASSSPSQGNQPQHF

d_gene: -
abundance: -
j_gene: TRBJ1-2
v_gene: TRBV5-1
CDR3nt: TGCGCCAGCAGCTTCCAGGGACCGCGGGGCTACACCTTC
CDR3aa: CASSFQGPRGYTF

d_gene: -
abundance: -
j_gene: TRBJ2-2
v_gene: TRBV14
CDR3nt: TGTGCCAGCAGCCAAGATCCCCCGGCCTACCTTGCGAACACCGGGGAGCTGTTTTTT
CDR3aa: CASSQDPPAYLANTGELFF

d_gene: TRBD1
abundance: many
j_gene: TRBJ2-7
v_gene: TRBV6-1
CDR3nt: TGTGCCAGTGGGACAGGGGGCTTCGAGCAGTACTTC
CDR3aa: CASGTGGFEQYF

d_gene: TRBD2
abundance: few
j_gene: TRBJ2-1
v_gene: TRBV4-1
CDR3nt: TGCGCCAGCAGCCAAGATGAGGTCCAAGGACTAGCGGCAAACAATGAGCAGTTCTTC
CDR3aa: CASSQDEVQGLAANNEQFF

d_gene: TRBD1
abundance: few
j_gene: TRBJ2-1
v_gene: TRBV11-2
CDR3nt: TGTGCCAGCAGCTTGGTTAAGGGACAGCTGAGCTACAATGAGCAGTTCTTC
CDR3aa: CASSLVKGQLSYNEQFF

d_gene: -
abundance: many
j_gene: TRBJ2-5
v_gene: TRBV7-2
CDR3nt: TGTGCCAGCAGCTCGGGGGACAGTCAAGAGACCCAGTACTTC
CDR3aa: CASSSGDSQETQYF

d_gene: -
abundance: few
j_gene: TRBJ2-7
v_gene: TRBV15
CDR3nt: TGTGCCACCAGTCTAGCCTCCGCCGACTACGAGCAGTACTTC
CDR3aa: CATSLASADYEQYF